This T cell receptor (beta chain) originates from a study of blood T cell repertoires in COVID-19. Germline loops: CDR1 SGHNT, CDR2 YYREEE (reference sequence). The CDR3 sequence is 14 residues long. V was clipped by 4 bases and J by 3 bases; unmatched bases: 6. Sequencing used immunoSEQ multiplex PCR; TCRdb keeps in-frame clones, though not all of them. Of around 100,000 clones in the sample, about 90% were seen once. The V gene is TRBV5-4, the J gene TRBJ2-7, with 8 bases fitting TRBD2. Sequenced material: peripheral blood. This receptor was identified in a human donor in a cohort sampled during active COVID-19. The CDR3 sequence: CASSARGGVYEQYF. Written as DNA, the CDR3 is TGTGCCAGCAGCGCTCGGGGGGGTGTCTACGAGCAGTACTTC.